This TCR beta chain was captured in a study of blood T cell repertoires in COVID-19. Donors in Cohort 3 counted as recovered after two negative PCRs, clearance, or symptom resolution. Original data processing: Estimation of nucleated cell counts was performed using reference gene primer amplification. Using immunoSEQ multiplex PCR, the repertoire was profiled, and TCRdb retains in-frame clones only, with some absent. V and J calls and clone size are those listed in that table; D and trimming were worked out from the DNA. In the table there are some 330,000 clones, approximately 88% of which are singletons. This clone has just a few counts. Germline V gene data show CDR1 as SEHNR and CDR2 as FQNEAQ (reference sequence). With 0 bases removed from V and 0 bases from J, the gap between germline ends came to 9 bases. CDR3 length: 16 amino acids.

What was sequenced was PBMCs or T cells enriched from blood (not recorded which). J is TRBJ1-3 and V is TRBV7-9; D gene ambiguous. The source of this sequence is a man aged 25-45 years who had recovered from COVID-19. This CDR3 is CASSLAYSSSGNTIYF. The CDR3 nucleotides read TGTGCCAGCAGCTTAGCCTACTCAAGCTCTGGAAACACCATATATTTT.